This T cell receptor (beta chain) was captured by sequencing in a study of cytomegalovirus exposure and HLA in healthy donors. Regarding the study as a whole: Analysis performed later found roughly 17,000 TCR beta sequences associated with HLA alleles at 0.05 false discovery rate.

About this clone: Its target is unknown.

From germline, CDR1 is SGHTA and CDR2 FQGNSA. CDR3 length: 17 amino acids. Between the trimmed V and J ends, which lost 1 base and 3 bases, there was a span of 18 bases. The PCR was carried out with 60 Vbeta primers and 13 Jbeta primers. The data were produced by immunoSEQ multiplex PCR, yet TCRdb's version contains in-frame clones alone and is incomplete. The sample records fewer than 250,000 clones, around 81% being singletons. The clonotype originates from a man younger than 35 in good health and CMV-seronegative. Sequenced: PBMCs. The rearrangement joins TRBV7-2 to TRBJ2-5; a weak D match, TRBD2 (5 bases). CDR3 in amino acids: CASSLVGGIASKETQYF. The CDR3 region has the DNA TGTGCCAGCAGCTTAGTCGGTGGGATAGCGTCTAAAGAGACCCAGTACTTC.